The TCR beta chain under discussion was sequenced for a study of control samples from healthy donors and cancer patients. J gave up 13 bases and V 3 bases, and 10 bases lay outside the gene matches. This CDR3 is 13 amino acids long. Method: immunoSEQ multiplex PCR; TCRdb's copy keeps in-frame clones and lacks some. Of roughly 100,000 clones listed, around 89% are singletons. The clonotype originates from a man aged 60-69 years with lung cancer. Sequencing was performed on PBMCs. The chain uses TRBV12-3 or TRBV12-4 and TRBJ1-2; 8 positions agree with TRBD1. The CDR3 DNA is TGTGCCAGCAGTTTCTCAGGGGGCGAAGGGGGCACCTTC. This gives the protein CASSFSGGEGGTF.